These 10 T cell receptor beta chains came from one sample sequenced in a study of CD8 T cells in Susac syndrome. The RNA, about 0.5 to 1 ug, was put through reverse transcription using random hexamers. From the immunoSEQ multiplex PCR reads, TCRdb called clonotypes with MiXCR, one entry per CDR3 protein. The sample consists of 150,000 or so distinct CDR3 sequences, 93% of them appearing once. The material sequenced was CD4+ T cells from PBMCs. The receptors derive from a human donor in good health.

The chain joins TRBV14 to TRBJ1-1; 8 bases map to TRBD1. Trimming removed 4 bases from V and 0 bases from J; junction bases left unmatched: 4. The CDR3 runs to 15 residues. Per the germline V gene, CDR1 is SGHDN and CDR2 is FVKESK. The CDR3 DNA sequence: TGTGCCAGCAGCCCCGACAGGGGAATGAACACTGAAGCTTTCTTT. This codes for CASSPDRGMNTEAFF.

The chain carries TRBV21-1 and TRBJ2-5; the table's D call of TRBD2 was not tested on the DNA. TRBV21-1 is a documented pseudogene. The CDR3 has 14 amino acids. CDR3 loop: CASSNLTSEETQYF. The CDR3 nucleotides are TGTGCCAGCAGCAACCTTACTAGCGAAGAGACCCAGTACTTC.

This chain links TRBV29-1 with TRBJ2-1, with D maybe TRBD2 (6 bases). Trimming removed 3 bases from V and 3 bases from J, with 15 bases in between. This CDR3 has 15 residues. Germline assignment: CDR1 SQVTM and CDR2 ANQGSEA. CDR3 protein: CSVEGAGRGYNEQFF. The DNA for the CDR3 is TGCAGCGTTGAGGGTGCCGGGCGGGGCTACAATGAGCAGTTCTTC.

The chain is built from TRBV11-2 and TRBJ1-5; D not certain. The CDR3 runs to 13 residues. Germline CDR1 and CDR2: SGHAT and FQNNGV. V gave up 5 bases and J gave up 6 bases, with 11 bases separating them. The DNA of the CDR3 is TGTGCCAGCAGCGAATCGGCGAGTCAGCCCCAGCATTTT. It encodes CASSESASQPQHF.

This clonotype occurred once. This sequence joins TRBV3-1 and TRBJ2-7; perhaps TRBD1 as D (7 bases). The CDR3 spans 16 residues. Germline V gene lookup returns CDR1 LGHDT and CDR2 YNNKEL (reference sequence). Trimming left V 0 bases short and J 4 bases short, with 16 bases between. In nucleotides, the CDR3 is TGTGCCAGCAGCCAAGATTGGAGGGACAGCGCATACGAGCAGTACTTC. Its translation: CASSQDWRDSAYEQYF.

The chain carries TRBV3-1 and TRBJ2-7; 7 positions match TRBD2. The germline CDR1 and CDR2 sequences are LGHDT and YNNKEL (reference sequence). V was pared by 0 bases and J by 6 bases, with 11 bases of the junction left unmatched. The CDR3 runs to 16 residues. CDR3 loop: CASSQDGGSGLREQYF. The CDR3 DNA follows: TGTGCCAGCAGCCAAGATGGCGGATCGGGACTACGCGAGCAGTACTTC.

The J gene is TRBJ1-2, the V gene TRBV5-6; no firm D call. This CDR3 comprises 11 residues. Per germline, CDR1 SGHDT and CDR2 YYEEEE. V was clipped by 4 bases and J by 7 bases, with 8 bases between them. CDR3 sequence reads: CASSLTSGYTF. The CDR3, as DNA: TGTGCCAGCAGCCTTACGAGTGGCTACACCTTC.

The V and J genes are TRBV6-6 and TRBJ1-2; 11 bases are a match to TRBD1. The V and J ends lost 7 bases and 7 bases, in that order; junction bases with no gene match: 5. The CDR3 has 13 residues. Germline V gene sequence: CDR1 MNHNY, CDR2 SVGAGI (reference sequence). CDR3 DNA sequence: TGTGCCAGCACCAGGACAGGGGGCGCTGGCTACACCTTC. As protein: CASTRTGGAGYTF.

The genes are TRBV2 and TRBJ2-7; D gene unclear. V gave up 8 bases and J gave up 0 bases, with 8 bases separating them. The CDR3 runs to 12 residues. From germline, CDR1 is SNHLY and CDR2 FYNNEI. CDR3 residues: CASCTSSYEQYF. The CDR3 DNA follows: TGTGCCAGCTGCACGAGCTCCTACGAGCAGTACTTC.

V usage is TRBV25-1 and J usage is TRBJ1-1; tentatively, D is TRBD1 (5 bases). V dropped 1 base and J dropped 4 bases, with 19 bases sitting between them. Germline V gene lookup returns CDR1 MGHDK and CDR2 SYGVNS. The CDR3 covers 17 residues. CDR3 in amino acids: CASSESPVGVGATEAFF. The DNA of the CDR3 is TGTGCCAGCAGTGAATCCCCCGTAGGGGTCGGGGCCACTGAAGCTTTCTTT.